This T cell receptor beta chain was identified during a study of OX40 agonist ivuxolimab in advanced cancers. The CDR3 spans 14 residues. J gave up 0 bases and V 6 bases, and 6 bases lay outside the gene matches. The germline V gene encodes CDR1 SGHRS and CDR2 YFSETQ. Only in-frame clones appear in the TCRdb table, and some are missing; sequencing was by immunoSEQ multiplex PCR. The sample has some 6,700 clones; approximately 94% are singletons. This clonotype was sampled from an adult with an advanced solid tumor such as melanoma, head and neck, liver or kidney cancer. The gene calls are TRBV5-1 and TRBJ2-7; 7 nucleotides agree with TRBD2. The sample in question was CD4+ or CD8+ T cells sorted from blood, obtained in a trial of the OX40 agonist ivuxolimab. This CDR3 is CASKAGTRSYEQYF. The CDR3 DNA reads TGCGCCAGCAAAGCGGGAACACGCTCCTACGAGCAGTACTTC.